One sample yielded the 20 T cell receptor beta chains listed below, sequenced in a study of glioma-infiltrating T cells after dendritic cell vaccination. Some clones are missing from TCRdb's copy, which holds only in-frame ones; the method was immunoSEQ multiplex PCR. The sample consists of tens of thousands of clones, roughly four fifths of them appearing once. Sequenced material: blood, taken before dendritic cell vaccination. These receptors were collected from a human donor with glioblastoma.

Concerning this clone: Additional DNA sequences in this sample encode the identical CDR3. This sequence joins TRBV6-1 and TRBJ2-3, with 9 bases that match TRBD2. Germline V gene lookup returns CDR1 MNHNS and CDR2 SASEGT. V was pared by 7 bases and J by 5 bases, with 7 bases of the junction left unmatched. The CDR3 runs to 14 residues. The CDR3 DNA reads as TGTGCCAGCACCCGTGCGGGAGGGGGAGATACGCAGTATTTT. Protein sequence: CASTRAGGGDTQYF.

The chain uses TRBV23-1 and TRBJ1-4; TRBD1 agrees at 9 bases. TRBV23-1 is an open reading frame whose function is uncertain. J lost 4 bases, V lost 6 bases, and 12 bases had no gene match. This CDR3 spans 17 amino acids. The chain's CDR3 is CASSPFNRDRDNEKLFF. The CDR3, as DNA: TGCGCCAGCAGCCCCTTTAACCGGGACAGGGATAATGAAAAACTGTTTTTT.

This clone was recorded once. The germline gene is not matched at one end of the junction; a read error may be the cause. The chain joins TRBV5-1 to TRBJ2-3, with TRBD2 identical over 7 bases. Germline assignment: CDR1 SGHRS and CDR2 YFSETQ. The CDR3 runs 17 residues. The CDR3 sequence: CASSLGRRDYPTDTQYF. DNA of the CDR3: TGCGCCAGCAGTTTGGGGCGCCGGGACTACCCCACAGATACGCAGTATTTT.

The rearrangement links TRBV16 to TRBJ2-5, with TRBD1 as a possible D gene (5 bases). The CDR3 is made up of 19 amino acids. Germline assignment: CDR1 KGHSY and CDR2 FQNENV. V lost 1 base and J lost 7, with 28 bases in between. The CDR3 DNA sequence: TGTGCCAGCAGCCAATTACGACGTACCGGACACCCACCCCAAAGGACCCAGTACTTC. Protein product: CASSQLRRTGHPPQRTQYF.

The V gene is TRBV19, the J gene TRBJ1-5; 7 nucleotides line up with TRBD1. The CDR3 runs 14 residues. Germline-derived CDR1 and CDR2 are LNHDA and SQIVND (reference sequence). V lost 5 bases, J lost 6 bases, and 7 bases stayed unmatched. The CDR3 DNA sequence: TGTGCCAGTAGTCGACAGGGAATATCTCAGCCCCAGCATTTT. Translated, it gives CASSRQGISQPQHF.

This clone was counted once. V is TRBV10-3 and J is TRBJ2-1; 7 bases line up with TRBD1. The CDR3 contains 14 residues. With 10 bases clipped from V and 1 base from J, the junction kept 7 bases outside the gene matches. Germline CDR1 is ENHRY and CDR2 is SYGVKD. CDR3 nucleotide sequence: TGTGCCACAACAGGGACAGCATCCTACAATGAGCAGTTCTTC. It translates to CATTGTASYNEQFF.

This clone was seen once. V and J are TRBV9 and TRBJ2-5; TRBD1 agrees at 8 bases. The CDR3 loop spans 15 amino acids. V shed 0 bases, J shed 5 bases, and the junction held 6 bases outside the gene matches. The germline V gene has CDR1 SGDLS and CDR2 YYNGEE. CDR3 protein: CASSVDGDRGETQYF. The CDR3 DNA sequence: TGTGCCAGCAGCGTAGATGGCGACAGGGGTGAGACCCAGTACTTC. The full variable domain, rest sourced from reference TRBV9 and TRBJ2-5, is DSGVTQTPKHLITATGQRVTLRCSPRSGDLSVYWYQQSLDQGLQFLIQYYNGEERAKGNILERFSAQQFPDLHSELNLSSLELGDSALYFCASSVDGDRGETQYFGPGTRLLVL.

The rearrangement joins TRBV5-1 to TRBJ2-1; maybe TRBD1 (5 bases). Trimming removed 3 bases from V and 4 bases from J, with 23 bases in between. Germline lookup yields CDR1 SGHRS and CDR2 YFSETQ. The CDR3 is 18 amino acids. The DNA of the CDR3 is TGCGCCAGCAGCTCAGACAGTTCAGGACGGACCGCTTACAATGAGCAGTTCTTC. Translated, it gives CASSSDSSGRTAYNEQFF.

The chain couples TRBV5-4 to TRBJ2-6; 9 positions match TRBD1. The CDR3 loop spans 17 amino acids. CDR1 SGHNT and CDR2 YYREEE come from the germline V gene (reference sequence). Trimming at V came to 4 bases and at J to 3 bases, leaving 8 bases not matched to a gene. The CDR3 DNA reads as TGTGCCAGCAGCCGAGGACAGGGGCTGTTTGGGGCCAACGTCCTGACTTTC. Its protein is CASSRGQGLFGANVLTF.

This chain links TRBV9 with TRBJ2-1; TRBD2 matches 9 bases. Trimming removed 0 bases from V and 8 bases from J; junction bases left unmatched: 12. CDR1 is SGDLS and CDR2 is YYNGEE in the germline V gene. CDR3 length: 17 residues. The chain's CDR3 is CASSVEGWLAGRYEQFF. Here the CDR3 DNA reads TGTGCCAGCAGCGTAGAAGGGTGGCTAGCGGGGCGGTATGAGCAGTTCTTC.

The rearrangement uses TRBV7-2 and TRBJ1-2; 8 positions match TRBD1. CDR3 size: 13 residues. V shed 4 bases, J shed 7 bases, and the junction held 5 bases outside the gene matches. Germline V gives CDR1 SGHTA, CDR2 FQGNSA. CDR3 sequence: CASSYGQGGGYTF. In DNA form, the CDR3 reads TGTGCCAGCAGCTACGGACAGGGCGGTGGCTACACCTTC.

The chain employs TRBV5-1 and TRBJ1-1; no clear D. The germline gives CDR1 SGHRS, CDR2 YFSETQ. The CDR3 has 13 residues. Trimming removed 4 bases at V and 0 bases at J, with 7 bases between. CDR3 sequence reads: CASSREVNTEAFF. The CDR3, as DNA: TGCGCCAGCAGCCGGGAGGTGAACACTGAAGCTTTCTTT. The complete variable domain, with remaining parts taken from reference TRBV5-1 and TRBJ1-1, reads KAGVTQTPRYLIKTRGQQVTLSCSPISGHRSVSWYQQTPGQGLQFLFEYFSETQRNKGNFPGRFSGRQFSNSRSEMNVSTLELGDSALYLCASSREVNTEAFFGQGTRLTVV.

The J gene is TRBJ1-2, the V gene TRBV27, with D unclear. This CDR3 has 13 amino acids. The germline CDR1 and CDR2 sequences are MNHEY and SMNVEV (reference sequence). V lost 2 bases to trimming and J lost 8 bases, with 12 bases between them. CDR3 sequence reads: CASSLIPDSGYTF. CDR3 DNA sequence: TGTGCCAGCAGTTTAATCCCGGACTCGGGCTACACCTTC.

The chain links TRBV28 to TRBJ2-7; TRBD2 is a possible D gene (6 bases). V was pared by 6 bases and J by 0 bases, with 18 bases between. The germline V gene has CDR1 MDHEN and CDR2 SYDVKM. The CDR3 runs 16 residues. The CDR3 bases are TGTGCCAGCAGCAGGGCCGGGACTTCAAACTCCTACGAGCAGTACGTC. Its translation: CASSRAGTSNSYEQYV.

CDR3 in amino acids: CASSSNTGATGELFF. The DNA for the CDR3 is TGTGCCAGCAGCTCTAACACAGGGGCCACCGGGGAGCTGTTTTTT. The chain couples TRBV7-2 to TRBJ2-2; TRBD1 matches at 7 bases. CDR3 length: 15 residues. The V gene end was trimmed by 4 bases and the J gene end by 4 bases; junction bases not matched to a gene: 6. Germline CDR1 reads SGHTA; CDR2 reads FQGNSA.

V is TRBV27 and J is TRBJ2-3; no clear D. The CDR3 has 13 residues. CDR1 is MNHEY and CDR2 is SMNVEV in the germline V gene (reference sequence). V was cut by 11 bases and J by 0 bases, with 12 bases left in between. For the CDR3, the DNA is TGTGCCTCCCTAGTAACTAGCACAGATACGCAGTATTTT. Protein product: CASLVTSTDTQYF.

The chain has TRBV28 and TRBJ1-6, with unresolved D. This CDR3 contains 15 residues. The V and J ends lost 5 bases and 0 bases respectively, with 8 bases between them. CDR1 MDHEN and CDR2 SYDVKM come from the germline V gene. The CDR3 region is CASSGGSSYNSPLHF. CDR3 DNA sequence: TGTGCCAGCAGTGGAGGGAGCTCCTATAATTCACCCCTCCACTTT.

The J gene is TRBJ1-4, the V gene TRBV19; 8 nucleotides match TRBD1. The CDR3 totals 15 residues. V was clipped by 6 bases and J by 8 bases; unmatched bases: 11. The germline V gene has CDR1 LNHDA and CDR2 SQIVND (reference sequence). CDR3 DNA sequence: TGTGCCAGTAGACCGGGGACAGGATTGAGCGAAAAACTGTTTTTT. Amino acid sequence: CASRPGTGLSEKLFF.

The chain employs TRBV7-9 and TRBJ2-1, with D possibly TRBD1 on 6 matching bases. Germline V gene lookup returns CDR1 SEHNR and CDR2 FQNEAQ (reference sequence). The CDR3 is made up of 16 amino acids. V was shortened by 6 bases and J by 4 bases, with 19 bases between the two germline ends. CDR3 amino acids: CASSRGGSWGYNEQFF. CDR3 nucleotides: TGTGCCAGCAGTCGAGGGGGTTCGTGGGGATACAATGAGCAGTTCTTC.

V and J are TRBV5-1 and TRBJ2-1; 8 nucleotides match TRBD1. Per the germline V gene, CDR1 is SGHRS and CDR2 is YFSETQ. This CDR3 contains 15 residues. J was trimmed by 7 bases and V by 0 bases; bases with no gene match: 6. CDR3: CASSLAPGGGNEQFF. CDR3 DNA sequence: TGCGCCAGCAGCTTGGCTCCAGGGGGCGGGAATGAGCAGTTCTTC.